The sequence of this T cell receptor beta chain was determined in a study of identical twins. Study-wide results and limits: Potential partial confounding of zero-insertion analyses by invariant MAIT and iNKT cells was noted.

Each CDR3 protein gets one entry after TCRdb re-called the 5' RACE reads with MiXCR. The sample lists 640,000 or so distinct CDR3 sequences, less than 7% occurring once. On this clonotype: The antigen is undetermined.

The germline gives CDR1 SEHNR, CDR2 FQNEAQ (reference sequence). Trimming took 7 bases from V and 8 from J, leaving 11 bases between them. This CDR3 spans 11 amino acids. The chain is built from TRBV7-9 and TRBJ1-1, with D perhaps TRBD1 (5 bases). The receptor's source is a man younger than 30 in good health. Sequencing was done on a sample of naive T cells sorted from blood. In nucleotides, the CDR3 is TGTGCCAGCACCCAACGGGACGAAGCTTTCTTT. Translating it yields CASTQRDEAFF.